Given below is one T cell receptor beta chain in context. Its antigen is currently unknown. The study treated chemo-refractory metastatic non-small-cell lung cancer patients with focal radiation plus ipilimumab CTLA-4 blockade. This sample is drawn from a study of radiotherapy plus CTLA-4 blockade in lung cancer. Study-wide results and limits: Strongest reported response predictors: early blood clone changes and post-radiation interferon-beta. Clones of tumor-derived TCRs expanded in blood after radiotherapy plus ipilimumab.

Clones were read by immunoSEQ multiplex PCR, and TCRdb kept only the in-frame ones, dropping some. The sample has roughly 48,000 clones, approximately 85% seen once; the top ten hold 3.3%. V shed 0 bases and J 0 bases; nucleotides not matched to a gene: 1. The CDR3 runs 16 residues. Germline loops: CDR1 ENHRY, CDR2 SYGVKD. The sequence was collected from a human donor with non-small cell lung cancer who had stable disease on radiotherapy plus ipilimumab. The chain recombines TRBV10-3 with TRBJ2-4, with TRBD1 matching over 8 bases. Sequencing used peripheral blood, obtained from a patient treated with radiotherapy plus ipilimumab. CDR3 residues: CAISESQGAAKNIQYF. CDR3 sequence (DNA): TGTGCCATCAGTGAGTCGCAGGGGGCAGCCAAAAACATTCAGTACTTC.